This T cell receptor beta chain derives from a study of blood T cell repertoires in COVID-19. Study context: In each case, the material was cDNA or gDNA derived from T cells, B-cell-depleted T cells, or PBMCs.

Libraries were prepared by immunoSEQ multiplex PCR; TCRdb keeps only in-frame clonotypes and omits some of them. The sample has around 99,000 clones; about 79% are singletons. Trimming at V came to 0 bases and at J to 4 bases, leaving 7 bases not matched to a gene. Germline V gene lookup returns CDR1 SGDLS and CDR2 YYNGEE. This CDR3 is built from 16 residues. The origin of this receptor is a woman of 80 years or more with active or convalescent COVID-19. The V call is TRBV9, the J call TRBJ2-5, with 9 bases aligning to TRBD2. Sequenced sample: peripheral blood. CDR3 region: CASSVGYSGRGETQYF. DNA for the CDR3: TGTGCCAGCAGCGTAGGGTATAGCGGGAGAGGAGAGACCCAGTACTTC.